The next 31 T cell receptor beta chains were all read from a single sample in a study of cytomegalovirus exposure and HLA in healthy donors. The method was immunoSEQ multiplex PCR; TCRdb's version includes in-frame clones alone and lacks a portion of them. The sample includes hundreds of thousands of clones, 88% of them seen just once. Sequencing input: PBMCs. All receptors come from a woman between 18 and 29 years old in good health and CMV-seronegative.

The rearrangement uses TRBV2 and TRBJ2-3, with D hard to call. There are 19 residues in the CDR3. Germline V CDR1 and CDR2: SNHLY, FYNNEI. V dropped 4 bases and J dropped 2 bases, with 25 bases sitting between them. The CDR3 coding sequence is TGTGCCAGCAGTGTCGCGGTGGAGTCCGCCTATAAACCCACAGATACGCAGTATTTT. This sequence encodes CASSVAVESAYKPTDTQYF.

This chain joins TRBV9 and TRBJ2-5; TRBD2 matches at 11 bases. CDR3 length equals 19 residues. The germline V gene encodes CDR1 SGDLS and CDR2 YYNGEE. V was pared by 3 bases and J by 5 bases, with 18 bases of the junction left unmatched. The CDR3 DNA is TGTGCCAGCAGCGCTCCTCAGGGGGGTAGCGGGAGGGCCGCGGAGACCCAGTACTTC. Residues: CASSAPQGGSGRAAETQYF.

The rearrangement joins TRBV5-1 to TRBJ2-1; D is possibly TRBD2 (5 bases). The ends were cut back, 2 bases at V and 0 bases at J, with 9 bases in the middle. From germline, CDR1 is SGHRS and CDR2 YFSETQ. This CDR3 is 15 amino acids long. The CDR3 here is CASSLERNSYNEQFF. The CDR3 nucleotides read TGCGCCAGCAGCTTAGAGCGGAACTCCTACAATGAGCAGTTCTTC.

The chain combines TRBV6-9 with TRBJ1-1; D gene unclear. Between the trimmed V and J ends, which lost 2 bases and 1 base, there was a span of 14 bases. CDR1 and CDR2 (germline): MNHGY, SVAAGI. The CDR3 loop spans 16 amino acids. Written as DNA, the CDR3 is TGTGCCAGCAGTTATAACATTTGGTCAGAGAACACTGAAGCTTTCTTT. This translates into CASSYNIWSENTEAFF.

This clone came up once. The chain links TRBV7-2 to TRBJ1-2; no definite D call. Trimming stripped 4 bases from V and 0 bases from J, with 12 bases between. Germline loops: CDR1 SGHTA, CDR2 FQGNSA. There are 15 residues in the CDR3. The CDR3 sequence: CASSSRGLPNYGYTF. CDR3 bases: TGTGCCAGCAGCTCCCGGGGTCTACCTAACTATGGCTACACCTTC.

The chain links TRBV5-1 to TRBJ2-7, with D perhaps TRBD2 (6 bases). Trimming left V 4 bases short and J 1 base short, with 15 bases between. From germline, CDR1 is SGHRS and CDR2 YFSETQ. The CDR3 contains 15 residues. CDR3 DNA sequence: TGCGCCAGCAGCAGCTCCGGGACTTCTTCCTACGAGCAGTACTTC. Its translation: CASSSSGTSSYEQYF.

This chain joins TRBV5-1 and TRBJ2-7; 7 bases agree with TRBD2. The V gene's germline CDR1 is SGHRS and CDR2 YFSETQ. Trimming removed 4 bases from V and 5 bases from J; junction bases left unmatched: 9. This CDR3 has 14 amino acids. The CDR3: CASSPGGLVHEQYF. CDR3 nucleotide sequence: TGCGCCAGCAGCCCGGGTGGACTAGTCCACGAGCAGTACTTC.

The gene calls are TRBV18 and TRBJ2-7, with 7 positions matching TRBD1. CDR1 is KGHSH, CDR2 LQKENI, per germline. This CDR3 comprises 14 residues. Unmatched junction bases numbered 4, after V lost 3 bases and J lost 2 bases. The CDR3 protein is CASSPGQEAYEQYF. The CDR3 nucleotides are TGTGCCAGCTCACCCGGACAGGAGGCCTACGAGCAGTACTTC.

The CDR3 is CASSQYREYGYTF. CDR3 DNA sequence: TGTGCCAGCAGCCAGTACAGGGAGTATGGCTACACCTTC. V gene TRBV7-6 combines with J gene TRBJ1-2; tentative D call: TRBD1 (6 bases). Trimming removed 5 bases from V and 5 bases from J, with 12 bases in between. Germline CDR1 is SGHVS and CDR2 is FNYEAQ. This CDR3 region has 13 residues.

The genes are TRBV5-6 and TRBJ1-2; 7 bases align to TRBD1. Germline loops: CDR1 SGHDT, CDR2 YYEEEE. V shed 4 bases, J shed 6 bases, and the junction held 12 bases outside the gene matches. This CDR3 contains 15 residues. The CDR3 DNA is TGTGCCAGCAGCCTGGCAGATGAAGGGGGCCATGGCTACACCTTC. It is translated as CASSLADEGGHGYTF.

This clone has more than one count but fewer than ten. The chain joins TRBV19 to TRBJ1-2; 8 bases agree with TRBD1. The germline V gene has CDR1 LNHDA and CDR2 SQIVND (reference sequence). The CDR3 is 14 amino acids. V shed 5 bases, J shed 6 bases, and the junction held 8 bases outside the gene matches. CDR3 region: CASSEYQTGDGYTF. The CDR3 nucleotides are TGTGCCAGTAGTGAGTACCAGACAGGGGATGGCTACACCTTC.

The rearrangement links TRBV30 to TRBJ2-3; TRBD2 aligns across 10 bases. The CDR3 extends over 16 amino acids. V lost 0 bases to trimming and J lost 7 bases; unmatched junction nucleotides: 10. Germline values: CDR1 GTSNPN, CDR2 SVGIG (reference sequence). For the CDR3, the DNA is TGTGCCTGGAGTGTACTCCTAGCGGGAGAGGGGCATACGCAGTATTTT. Translated, it gives CAWSVLLAGEGHTQYF.

The chain carries TRBV4-3 and TRBJ2-1, with D maybe TRBD2 (5 bases). Germline CDR1 reads LGHNA; CDR2 reads YSLEER. Trimming took off 0 bases at V and 0 bases at J, with 12 bases between the two ends. The CDR3 contains 17 residues. The CDR3 nucleotides are TGCGCCAGCAGCCAAGAAGCTGCGGGCAGCTCCTACAATGAGCAGTTCTTC. This codes for CASSQEAAGSSYNEQFF.

The chain links TRBV9 to TRBJ2-1; D perhaps matches TRBD1 (5 bases). This CDR3 region has 14 residues. V gave up 5 bases and J gave up 7 bases, with 16 bases separating them. Germline-derived CDR1 and CDR2 are SGDLS and YYNGEE. CDR3 sequence (DNA): TGTGCCAGCAGTTCCCCCCTGGGGCGGAATGAGCAGTTCTTC. This translates into CASSSPLGRNEQFF.

This clone was counted a single time. J is TRBJ2-3 and V is TRBV7-6; 7 bases fit TRBD1. Looked up from germline, CDR1 is SGHVS and CDR2 is FNYEAQ. V was clipped by 1 base and J by 4 bases; unmatched bases: 11. The CDR3 consists of 17 residues. The DNA of the CDR3 is TGTGCCAGCAGCTTAGGCGTTTCAGGGGGTCATCCAGATACGCAGTATTTT. Its translation is CASSLGVSGGHPDTQYF.

In its sample, this clone was seen once. CDR3 in DNA: TGTGCCAGCAGGGGGGTAGTGGACAGGGAATCTGCCCAGTACTTC. Translating it yields CASRGVVDRESAQYF. The chain joins TRBV7-2 to TRBJ2-5; 8 bases line up with TRBD1. The CDR3 is 15 residues long. Per the germline V gene, CDR1 is SGHTA and CDR2 is FQGNSA. With V trimmed by 6 bases and J by 9 bases, 15 bases remained unmatched.

The chain is built from TRBV10-3 and TRBJ2-3, with D perhaps TRBD2 (6 bases). The V and J ends lost 6 bases and 0 bases respectively, with 10 bases between them. The CDR3 has 14 amino acids. Per the germline V gene, CDR1 is ENHRY and CDR2 is SYGVKD. CDR3 region: CAIRGGTSTDTQYF. The DNA for the CDR3 is TGTGCCATCAGGGGCGGGACTAGCACAGATACGCAGTATTTT.

This rearrangement joins TRBV18 to TRBJ2-6; the match to TRBD1 covers 8 bases. The germline CDR1 and CDR2 sequences are KGHSH and LQKENI. The CDR3 sequence is 16 residues long. V lost 6 bases to trimming and J lost 1 base; unmatched junction nucleotides: 5. The CDR3 DNA reads TGTGCCAGCTCTAATCAGGGGGCGTCTGGGGCCAACGTCCTGACTTTC. Translated, it gives CASSNQGASGANVLTF.

This rearrangement joins TRBV7-3 to TRBJ2-3, with TRBD2 identical over 12 bases. V dropped 5 bases and J dropped 14; count of bases not matched to a gene: 17. The CDR3 contains 16 residues. The germline CDR1 and CDR2 sequences are SGHTA and FQGTGA. The CDR3 sequence: CASSPVSGSGLAGLYF. DNA of the CDR3: TGTGCCAGCAGCCCCGTCAGCGGGAGCGGACTAGCGGGATTGTATTTT.

This chain uses TRBV5-6 with TRBJ1-4; D is undetermined. V lost 4 bases and J 5 bases, leaving 12 bases between the germline ends. Per germline, CDR1 SGHDT and CDR2 YYEEEE. The CDR3 consists of 14 residues. DNA for the CDR3: TGTGCCAGCAGCCTGGGAGTCCCCAATGAAAAACTGTTTTTT. Amino acids: CASSLGVPNEKLFF. The variable domain in full, completed from reference TRBV5-6 and TRBJ1-4, reads DAGVTQSPTHLIKTRGQQVTLRCSPKSGHDTVSWYQQALGQGPQFIFQYYEEEERQRGNFPDRFSGHQFPNYSSELNVNALLLGDSALYLCASSLGVPNEKLFFGSGTQLSVL.

J is TRBJ1-5 and V is TRBV27; 7 positions agree with TRBD1. The CDR3 spans 14 residues. Per germline, CDR1 MNHEY and CDR2 SMNVEV (reference sequence). V shed 6 bases and J 3 bases; nucleotides not matched to a gene: 5. The CDR3 coding sequence is TGTGCCAGCAGGATGACAGGGAACAATCAGCCCCAGCATTTT. Translated, it gives CASRMTGNNQPQHF.

The chain uses TRBV27 and TRBJ2-1; D call uncertain. The V end lost 3 bases, the J end lost 3 bases, and 12 bases lay between the germline ends. CDR3 length equals 15 residues. Germline CDR1 reads MNHEY; CDR2 reads SMNVEV (reference sequence). The CDR3 DNA is TGTGCCAGCAGTTTTCGGCTAGTGGGCTACAATGAGCAGTTCTTC. Protein sequence: CASSFRLVGYNEQFF.

The J gene is TRBJ1-1, the V gene TRBV4-1; 10 nucleotides line up with TRBD1. This CDR3 is 15 amino acids long. Germline V gene sequence: CDR1 MGHRA, CDR2 YSYEKL. The V segment lost 4 bases and the J segment 4 bases; nucleotides outside the gene matches: 6. The CDR3 region has the DNA TGCGCCAGCAGCCTAAAGGGACAGGGGACCACTGAAGCTTTCTTT. Translation: CASSLKGQGTTEAFF.

V and J are TRBV28 and TRBJ2-7, with D perhaps matching TRBD2 (6 bases). V lost 6 bases, J lost 5 bases, and 20 bases lay in between. The CDR3 contains 15 residues. Germline CDR1 and CDR2: MDHEN and SYDVKM. CDR3 residues: CASRYSGLQSNEQYF. The CDR3 bases are TGTGCCAGCAGGTACTCGGGACTCCAGAGCAACGAGCAGTACTTC. Full variable domain (outside the CDR3, taken from reference TRBV28 and TRBJ2-7): DVKVTQSSRYLVKRTGEKVFLECVQDMDHENMFWYRQDPGLGLRLIYFSYDVKMKEKGDIPEGYSVSREKKERFSLILESASTNQTSMYLCASRYSGLQSNEQYFGPGTRLTVT.

Here the CDR3 reads CASSSERQHYEQYF. In nucleotides, the CDR3 is TGTGCCAGCAGCAGCGAGAGGCAGCACTACGAGCAGTACTTC. The V gene is TRBV11-2, the J gene TRBJ2-7; D gene unclear. This CDR3 has 14 residues. Per the germline V gene, CDR1 is SGHAT and CDR2 is FQNNGV. V lost 5 bases, J lost 3 bases, and 14 bases lay in between.

The CDR3 loop is CSVVRSGAGGNEQFF. The CDR3 DNA reads as TGCAGCGTTGTTCGTTCGGGAGCGGGAGGTAATGAGCAGTTCTTC. The J gene is TRBJ2-1, the V gene TRBV29-1, with TRBD2 matching 9 bases. This CDR3 is 15 amino acids long. With V trimmed by 4 bases and J by 7 bases, 11 bases remained unmatched. Germline-derived CDR1 and CDR2 are SQVTM and ANQGSEA.

The V call is TRBV4-1, the J call TRBJ1-2; TRBD1 aligns across 8 bases. V was clipped by 2 bases and J by 0 bases; unmatched bases: 5. CDR1 is MGHRA and CDR2 is YSYEKL in the germline V gene. There are 16 residues in the CDR3. CDR3 region: CASSQYKDRANYGYTF. The CDR3 DNA sequence: TGCGCCAGCAGCCAATACAAGGACAGGGCTAACTATGGCTACACCTTC.

The chain recombines TRBV20-1 with TRBJ2-5; D is undetermined. This CDR3 is built from 11 residues. V lost 4 bases and J 2 bases, leaving 5 bases between the germline ends. Germline CDR1 and CDR2: DFQATT and SNEGSKA (reference sequence). The CDR3: CSATQQETQYF. CDR3 nucleotide sequence: TGCAGTGCTACCCAGCAAGAGACCCAGTACTTC.

Only a few counts were recorded for this clone. The chain joins TRBV7-2 to TRBJ2-7; the D gene is possibly TRBD1 (6 bases). Per germline, CDR1 SGHTA and CDR2 FQGNSA. The ends were cut back, 2 bases at V and 3 bases at J, with 8 bases in the middle. The CDR3 has 13 residues. CDR3 sequence: CASSLTGNYEQYF. The CDR3 nucleotides are TGTGCCAGCAGCTTAACAGGGAACTACGAGCAGTACTTC.

The rearrangement uses TRBV11-2 and TRBJ2-7; possible D gene TRBD2, 6 bases. Germline CDR1 SGHAT, CDR2 FQNNGV. The CDR3 length is 13 residues. The V gene lost 4 bases and the J gene lost 4 bases, with 11 bases spanning the gap. Written as DNA, the CDR3 is TGTGCCAGCAGCTGGGACTCGGGTTACGAGCAGTACTTC. Its protein product is CASSWDSGYEQYF.

The gene calls are TRBV11-2 and TRBJ2-3; 9 bases align to TRBD2. CDR1 is SGHAT and CDR2 is FQNNGV in the germline V gene. This CDR3 is built from 16 residues. Unmatched junction bases numbered 12, after V lost 7 bases and J lost 4 bases. The CDR3 spells CASNHPAGGVSDTQYF. In nucleotides, the CDR3 is TGTGCCAGCAACCACCCAGCGGGAGGTGTCTCAGATACGCAGTATTTT.